This TCR beta chain was observed in a study of PD-L1 blockade in urothelial cancer. Notes on the study in general: A below-median TCR clonality in blood before treatment predicted better survival.

Libraries were prepared by immunoSEQ multiplex PCR; TCRdb keeps only in-frame clonotypes and omits some of them. The repertoire consists of 50,000 or so clones, with 86% occurring once and the leading ten covering around 20%. A note on this clone: Its antigen is still unknown.

In germline, CDR1 is SGHTA, CDR2 FQGTGA. The CDR3 covers 13 residues. Trimming took 5 bases from V and 4 from J, leaving 11 bases between them. Documented time point: pretreatment peripheral blood. The V gene is TRBV7-3, the J gene TRBJ2-5; maybe TRBD1 (6 bases). This sequence was found in a man between 60 and 70 years old with urothelial cancer. The sequencing here drew on PBMCs, taken around atezolizumab (anti-PD-L1) treatment. The CDR3 loop reads CASSAGVLETQYF. The CDR3 DNA reads TGTGCCAGCAGCGCAGGGGTCCTAGAGACCCAGTACTTC. The variable domain in full, completed from reference TRBV7-3 and TRBJ2-5, reads GAGVSQTPSNKVTEKGKYVELRCDPISGHTALYWYRQSLGQGPEFLIYFQGTGAADDSGLPNDRFFAVRPEGSVSTLKIQRTERGDSAVYLCASSAGVLETQYFGPGTRLLVL.